This entry lists 25 T cell receptor beta chains sequenced from one sample in a study of tumor-infiltrating lymphocytes in oesophageal squamous cell carcinoma. TCRdb fed the PCR reads into MiXCR, producing one record per CDR3 protein. The data show about 17,000 distinct CDR3 sequences, about 50% seen once. The sample was esophageal tumor tissue. These TCRs come from a male donor with esophageal squamous cell carcinoma.

By sample share, this clonotype is medium-sized. The V gene is TRBV7-8, the J gene TRBJ1-2; TRBD1 matches 8 bases. The CDR3 spans 14 residues. CDR1 is SGHVS and CDR2 is FQNEAQ in the germline V gene. Germline trimming cut 9 bases from V and 4 bases from J; bases unmatched to any gene: 10. CDR3 residues: CASQQGVLPYGYTF. The CDR3 bases are TGTGCCAGTCAACAGGGGGTACTTCCCTATGGCTACACCTTC.

The J gene is TRBJ2-3, the V gene TRBV7-9, with TRBD2 matching over 12 bases. With 5 bases clipped from V and 0 bases from J, the junction kept 6 bases outside the gene matches. Germline CDR1 and CDR2: SEHNR and FQNEAQ (reference sequence). The CDR3 spans 17 residues. This CDR3 reads CASSPGLAGPSTDTQYF. For the CDR3, the DNA is TGTGCCAGCAGCCCGGGACTAGCGGGCCCTAGCACAGATACGCAGTATTTT.

V is TRBV12-3 or TRBV12-4 and J is TRBJ1-1; D is unclear. This CDR3 has 14 residues. Trimming stripped 3 bases from V and 4 bases from J, with 12 bases between. The CDR3 loop reads CASSFMGSGTEAFF. The CDR3 DNA reads TGTGCCAGCAGTTTCATGGGAAGTGGCACTGAAGCTTTCTTT.

This clonotype was observed a few times. V gene TRBV9 combines with J gene TRBJ2-3; no definite D call. The CDR3 is 13 amino acids. Germline loops: CDR1 SGDLS, CDR2 YYNGEE. Trimming cost V 0 bases and J 1 base, with 3 bases left between them. DNA of the CDR3: TGTGCCAGCAGCGTAGCGGGCACAGATACGCAGTATTTT. It yields the protein CASSVAGTDTQYF.

This clonotype was recorded a few times. The chain has TRBV6-4 and TRBJ2-6; 7 bases align to TRBD1. Germline CDR1 reads MRHNA; CDR2 reads SNTAGT. The CDR3 extends over 17 amino acids. Trimming cost V 0 bases and J 0 bases; bases outside gene matches: 2. CDR3 region: CASSDSSGGSGANVLTF. The CDR3 coding sequence is TGTGCCAGCAGTGACTCGTCAGGGGGCTCTGGGGCCAACGTCCTGACTTTC.

The rearrangement links TRBV6-5 to TRBJ2-7; the D gene could be TRBD1 or TRBD2 (5 bases each). V lost 6 bases, J lost 3 bases, and 12 bases lay in between. In germline, CDR1 is MNHEY, CDR2 SVGAGI. CDR3 length equals 13 residues. The chain's CDR3 is CASRRGRNYEQYF. The DNA for the CDR3 is TGTGCCAGCAGACGGGGACGGAACTACGAGCAGTACTTC.

The chain recombines TRBV4-1 with TRBJ2-1; tentative D call: TRBD2 (6 bases). The tail of the sequence fits TRBJ2-5 better, so the J call may be wrong. CDR3 length equals 13 residues. Germline V lookup: CDR1 MGHRA, CDR2 YSYEKL. CDR3 coding DNA: TGCGCCAGCAGCCAAGAAGAGGGAGGGACCCAGTACTTC. It yields the protein CASSQEEGGTQYF.

This clonotype was seen many times. A read error may be the cause here, since a much bigger clone is one base away. This chain joins TRBV12-3 or TRBV12-4 and TRBJ2-3, with 8 bases identical to TRBD1. The J segment lost 14 bases and the V segment lost 5 bases, leaving 18 bases of the junction unmatched. The CDR3 contains 15 residues. The CDR3 region is CASSRTGRSAGELYF. CDR3 in DNA: TGTGCCAGCAGTCGGACAGGGAGGTCTGCCGGGGAGCTGTATTTT.

This clonotype was observed a few times. V gene TRBV11-1 combines with J gene TRBJ2-1; 8 bases are a match to TRBD2. V trimming: 3 bases; J trimming: 1 base; junction bases outside the gene matches: 11. CDR1 is SGHAT and CDR2 is FQDESV in the germline V gene (reference sequence). This CDR3 comprises 18 residues. In DNA form, the CDR3 reads TGTGCCAGCAGCTTTAGGGGGTTGCGCGGGGGGTCCTACAATGAGCAGTTCTTC. Translated, it gives CASSFRGLRGGSYNEQFF.

By its share, this clonotype is medium-sized. The rearrangement links TRBV6-1 to TRBJ1-6; no clear D gene. V was clipped by 1 base and J by 7 bases, with 8 bases between them. In germline, CDR1 is MNHNS, CDR2 SASEGT. The CDR3 totals 14 residues. Written as DNA, the CDR3 is TGTGCCAGCAGTGAAGGGTTTCTAAATTCACCCCTCCACTTT. Translated: CASSEGFLNSPLHF.

The chain joins TRBV20-1 to TRBJ2-1; 7 bases match TRBD1. CDR1 is DFQATT and CDR2 is SNEGSKA in the germline V gene (reference sequence). The CDR3 extends over 10 amino acids. Unmatched junction bases numbered 7, after V lost 5 bases and J lost 15 bases. The CDR3 nucleotides read TGCAGTGCTTTCACAGGGGATACGTTCTTC. Residues: CSAFTGDTFF.

Concerning this clonotype: The germline gene is not matched at one end of the junction; a read error may be the cause. The chain recombines TRBV7-8 with TRBJ1-6, with TRBD1 as a possible D gene (5 bases). This CDR3 region has 14 residues. Germline loops: CDR1 SGHVS, CDR2 FQNEAQ. The CDR3 loop is CASSLGGGSGEQYF. The CDR3 DNA reads as TGTGCCAGCAGCTTAGGCGGGGGGAGCGGCGAGCAGTACTTT. The entire variable domain, with the rest obtained from reference TRBV7-8 and TRBJ1-6, is as follows: GAGVSQSPRYKVAKRGQDVALRCDPISGHVSLFWYQQALGQGPEFLTYFQNEAQLDKSGLPSDRFFAERPEGSVSTLKIQRTQQEDSAVYLCASSLGGGSGEQYFGNGTRLTVT.

For this clonotype: This may arise from a read error, as a much more abundant clone is one base away. V gene TRBV25-1 combines with J gene TRBJ2-3, with 9 nucleotides matching TRBD2. Unmatched junction bases numbered 13, after V lost 4 bases and J lost 14 bases. The CDR3 totals 14 residues. The germline V gene has CDR1 MGHDK and CDR2 SYGVNS. The CDR3 nucleotides are TGTGCCAGCAGTGGGACTAGCGACACCGGGGAGCTGTATTTT. Translation gives CASSGTSDTGELYF.

This clonotype turned up a few times. J is TRBJ2-2 and V is TRBV7-9; a possible D gene is TRBD1 (6 bases). This CDR3 contains 14 residues. The ends were cut back, 5 bases at V and 8 bases at J, with 15 bases in the middle. Germline V gene lookup returns CDR1 SEHNR and CDR2 FQNEAQ (reference sequence). CDR3 loop: CASSRGQNGGELFF. CDR3 coding DNA: TGTGCCAGCAGCCGAGGACAGAACGGAGGGGAGCTGTTTTTT.

A note on this clonotype: A read error is possible here, since a much larger clone lies one base away. V and J are TRBV27 and TRBJ2-1; TRBD2 matches at 8 bases. CDR1 is MNHEY and CDR2 is SMNVEV in the germline V gene (reference sequence). This CDR3 contains 14 residues. Unmatched junction bases numbered 8, after V lost 3 bases and J lost 10 bases. Here the CDR3 reads CASSFSETSVEQFF. For the CDR3, the DNA is TGTGCCAGCAGTTTTTCCGAGACTAGCGTCGAGCAGTTCTTC.

This chain links TRBV7-2 with TRBJ2-6; 8 nucleotides align to TRBD2. This CDR3 is built from 17 residues. V shed 5 bases, J shed 0 bases, and the junction held 6 bases outside the gene matches. The germline gives CDR1 SGHTA, CDR2 FQGNSA. The DNA for the CDR3 is TGTGCCAGCAGCCCCCGGGGGGGACCCTCTGGGGCCAACGTCCTGACTTTC. Its translation: CASSPRGGPSGANVLTF.

J is TRBJ2-5 and V is TRBV7-6; tentatively, D is TRBD2 (5 bases). The CDR3 consists of 11 residues. The germline V gene has CDR1 SGHVS and CDR2 FNYEAQ. V was shortened by 6 bases and J by 5 bases, with 7 bases between the two germline ends. The CDR3 bases are TGTGCCAGCAGTACGGGGGAGACCCAGTACTTC. This encodes CASSTGETQYF.

This rearrangement joins TRBV12-5 to TRBJ2-1; 9 bases match TRBD1. Trimming at V came to 5 bases and at J to 7 bases, leaving 9 bases not matched to a gene. Per the germline V gene, CDR1 is LGHNT and CDR2 is FRNRAP. The CDR3 loop spans 15 amino acids. Here the CDR3 reads CASGTTGQGRNEQFF. Written as DNA, the CDR3 is TGTGCTAGTGGTACGACGGGACAGGGACGTAATGAGCAGTTCTTC.

The chain couples TRBV11-3 to TRBJ2-7, with D tentatively TRBD1 (5 bases). The germline V gene has CDR1 SGHNT and CDR2 YENEEA. The CDR3 runs to 15 residues. Trimming stripped 0 bases from V and 6 bases from J, with 15 bases between. CDR3 nucleotide sequence: TGTGCCAGCAGCTTAGAGGCAGGGTTCCCCCTCGAGCAGTACTTC. Translated, it gives CASSLEAGFPLEQYF.

V is TRBV7-8 and J is TRBJ1-5; D ambiguous. CDR1 SGHVS and CDR2 FQNEAQ come from the germline V gene. V was cut by 2 bases and J by 0 bases, with 11 bases left in between. CDR3 length equals 16 residues. CDR3 region: CASSLNGPSSNQPQHF. For the CDR3, the DNA is TGTGCCAGCAGCTTAAATGGTCCCTCTAGCAATCAGCCCCAGCATTTT.

The chain is built from TRBV6-1 and TRBJ2-5; 10 bases align to TRBD1. The end of the DNA aligns better with TRBJ1-2, so the J call may be wrong. Germline V gives CDR1 MNHNS, CDR2 SASEGT. This CDR3 contains 12 residues. CDR3 sequence reads: CASETGGLGYTF. CDR3 nucleotides: TGTGCCAGCGAGACAGGGGGCCTTGGCTACACCTTC.

There are many counts of this clonotype. The rearrangement links TRBV7-9 to TRBJ2-1, with TRBD1 matching 9 bases. The V and J ends lost 4 bases and 6 bases, in that order; junction bases with no gene match: 13. This CDR3 spans 17 amino acids. The germline CDR1 and CDR2 sequences are SEHNR and FQNEAQ (reference sequence). CDR3 region: CASSSRTGTGTRNEQFF. CDR3 nucleotide sequence: TGTGCCAGCAGCTCCAGGACCGGGACAGGGACTCGCAATGAGCAGTTCTTC.

The rearrangement links TRBV20-1 to TRBJ1-3, with unresolved D. Per germline, CDR1 DFQATT and CDR2 SNEGSKA (reference sequence). V was cut by 3 bases and J by 0 bases, with 9 bases left in between. This CDR3 contains 14 residues. CDR3 amino acids: CSASYSSSGNTIYF. The CDR3 nucleotides read TGCAGTGCTAGTTACAGCTCCTCTGGAAACACCATATATTTT.

This clonotype was detected many times. The chain uses TRBV12-3 or TRBV12-4 and TRBJ1-4; 11 bases line up with TRBD1. The J segment lost 7 bases and the V segment lost 6 bases, leaving 7 bases of the junction unmatched. The CDR3 is 15 residues long. As DNA, the CDR3 is TGTGCCAGCAGCGGGGGACAGGGGGGTCTTGAAAAACTGTTTTTT. This encodes CASSGGQGGLEKLFF.

The V call is TRBV12-3 or TRBV12-4, the J call TRBJ2-7; maybe TRBD1 (5 bases). The DNA matches TRBJ1-2 better at its end, which makes the J call doubtful. The CDR3 spans 15 residues. The CDR3 loop reads CASMGLAGRIYGYTF. The CDR3 DNA reads as TGTGCCAGTATGGGGCTAGCGGGACGCATCTATGGCTACACCTTC.